The entry below describes one TCR beta chain. The specificity of this receptor is unknown. Per-nucleotide qualities are absent, and no much larger clonotype sits a single base away. Library generation was performed with the immunoSEQ multiplex PCR assay. The authors' pipeline ran thus. A statistical classification framework was developed to diagnose cytomegalovirus status using the catalog of TCR beta chain sequences. This immuneACCESS table, as held by TCRdb, lists in-frame sequences with V and J called but not all clones. Of the missing ones, under half trace to an unresolved V gene in checked studies; the others have no known cause. The V and J calls and clone size were taken over from that table, and D and trimming were inferred from the DNA. This sample gives 95,000 to 120,000 clones in total; approximately 85% of them show up just once. The ten top clones hold 3% to 3.5% of the sample. These data come from a study of cytomegalovirus exposure and HLA in healthy donors (dated by TCRdb to 2017 to 2019). Background for the entire study: According to a later analysis, one platform produced both the 100 to 150 validation repertoires and the 666 repertoires of the first cohort. The study aimed to test whether cataloging public T cell receptors could reveal signatures of past pathogen exposure. A separate validation cohort of 100 to 150 different subjects was used in addition to the approximately 700-subject first cohort. The study combined high-throughput TCR immunosequencing, statistical association of individual TCRs with disease status, and machine learning to predict cytomegalovirus infection status. Summary of the overall study and its limitations: In a later analysis, TCRs clustered in the first cohort were found to also tend to co-occur in the 120 validation repertoires, with 90% to 95% of cluster scores above 0. In the study, approximately 160 TCR beta chains were listed as associated with cytomegalovirus. The authors suggested that the approach could potentially be generalized to other disease states and immunological phenotypes. While some public TCRs were present in many individuals, most TCR sequences turned up only very rarely across donors. A later analysis had no HLA typing for the validation cohort, so co-occurrence there was scored across all 110 or so repertoires. In both the original and validation cohorts, the classifier was reported to diagnose cytomegalovirus status with high specificity and sensitivity. In vitro tests confirmed that three of the cytomegalovirus-associated TCR beta chains recognize cytomegalovirus antigens.

CDR1 and CDR2 are read off the germline V gene as SGHAT and FQNNGV. V drops 6 bases and J drops 10 bases, leaving 15 bases in between. Inclusive of the bounding cysteine and phenylalanine, the CDR3 is 13 residues long. Here the CDR3 DNA is all that survives: 39 bases in frame from base 1. Donors formed part of the validation cohort, which comprised approximately 130 subjects and was distinct from the first cohort of over 500 subjects. This TCR derives from a woman aged 18-29 years in good health and CMV-seronegative. The specimen was PBMCs. The chain is assembled from TRBV11-2 and TRBJ2-2; perhaps TRBD2 is the D gene, with 5 bases matching. The CDR3 protein is CASRLGSYAELFF. The sequenced DNA is TGTGCCAGCAGACTAGGGTCGTACGCGGAGCTGTTTTTT.